This T cell receptor beta chain was observed in a study of T cell changes during pregnancy in multiple sclerosis. TCRdb's table, derived via immunoSEQ multiplex PCR, lists solely in-frame clones and lacks some. The data show approximately 71,000 clones, roughly 92% seen once. Germline-derived CDR1 and CDR2 are PRHDT and FYEKMQ (reference sequence). Trimming removed 4 bases at V and 3 bases at J, with 8 bases between. The CDR3 spans 13 residues. This material consisted of peripheral blood, taken in the second trimester of pregnancy. The chain combines TRBV13 with TRBJ2-3, with unresolved D. This TCR came from a female donor with multiple sclerosis, enrolled in a pregnancy study. CDR3 residues: CASSSTSTDTQYF. In DNA, the CDR3 is TGTGCCAGCAGCTCTACCTCAACAGATACGCAGTATTTT.